This TCR beta chain was identified in a study of shared clonotypes between healthy human individuals. Naive CD8 cells lacked CD45RO and underwent positive selection for CCR7, leaving out terminally differentiated effector memory CD45RA+ cells. TCRdb's table, derived via immunoSEQ multiplex PCR, lists solely in-frame clones and lacks some. The sample includes around 2,100,000 clones, approximately 94% of them seen just once. The CDR3 consists of 13 residues. Per the germline V gene, CDR1 is MNHEY and CDR2 is SVGAGI. The germline V and J ends were trimmed by 1 base and 6 bases, with 9 bases remaining between them.

This TCR came from a man between 18 and 29 years old in good health. The specimen was naive CD8+ T cells sorted from blood. The chain links TRBV6-5 to TRBJ1-2; no clear D gene. This CDR3 is CASSYWAEDGYTF. DNA of the CDR3: TGTGCCAGCAGTTACTGGGCAGAAGATGGCTACACCTTC.